These 20 T cell receptor beta chains originate from one sample sequenced in a study of blood T cell repertoires in COVID-19. TCRdb's table, derived via immunoSEQ multiplex PCR, lists solely in-frame clones and lacks some. The table records 300,000 to 400,000 clones, about 90% of them present only once. Sequenced input: peripheral blood. The receptors were sampled from a woman between 18 and 30 years old who had recovered from COVID-19.

The chain recombines TRBV14 with TRBJ2-7; 7 bases line up with TRBD2. This CDR3 is built from 17 residues. After removal of 0 bases from V and 3 bases from J, the junction contained 11 bases not matched to a gene. Germline V gene sequence: CDR1 SGHDN, CDR2 FVKESK. CDR3 nucleotides: TGTGCCAGCAGCCAAGACGATTTGCGGGAGAGCAACTACGAGCAGTACGTC. It yields the protein CASSQDDLRESNYEQYV.

This sequence joins TRBV2 and TRBJ1-6; 9 bases agree with TRBD1. J gave up 0 bases and V 10 bases, and 4 bases lay outside the gene matches. This CDR3 region has 15 residues. Per the germline V gene, CDR1 is SNHLY and CDR2 is FYNNEI. This CDR3 is CATGTGSSYNSPLHF. CDR3 bases: TGTGCCACCGGGACAGGGAGCTCCTATAATTCACCCCTCCACTTT. Looking up the rest from reference TRBV2 and TRBJ1-6 gives the full variable domain: EPEVTQTPSHQVTQMGQEVILRCVPISNHLYFYWYRQILGQKVEFLVSFYNNEISEKSEIFDDQFSVERPDGSNFTLKIRSTKLEDSAMYFCATGTGSSYNSPLHFGNGTRLTVT.

The V and J genes are TRBV19 and TRBJ2-3; maybe TRBD2 (5 bases). The CDR3 contains 16 residues. Germline V gene sequence: CDR1 LNHDA, CDR2 SQIVND (reference sequence). The germline V and J ends were trimmed by 0 bases and 3 bases, with 13 bases remaining between them. The CDR3 DNA follows: TGTGCCAGTAGTATAGATCCGGGATTCAAAACAGATACGCAGTATTTT. Amino acid sequence: CASSIDPGFKTDTQYF. The full variable domain, in which reference TRBV19 and TRBJ2-3 provide the parts outside the CDR3, is DGGITQSPKYLFRKEGQNVTLSCEQNLNHDAMYWYRQDPGQGLRLIYYSQIVNDFQKGDIAEGYSVSREKKESFPLTVTSAQKNPTAFYLCASSIDPGFKTDTQYFGPGTRLTVL.

This chain connects TRBV5-6 to TRBJ1-2; TRBD1 agrees at 8 bases. The CDR3 sequence is 14 residues long. From germline, CDR1 is SGHDT and CDR2 YYEEEE. V shed 2 bases, J shed 7 bases, and the junction held 7 bases outside the gene matches. CDR3 coding DNA: TGTGCCAGCAGCTTAATCAGGGGGCAAGGTGGCTACACCTTC. This sequence encodes CASSLIRGQGGYTF.

The CDR3 here is CASSRGQEPHRKFF. DNA of the CDR3: TGTGCCAGCAGCCGAGGGCAGGAGCCCCATAGAAAGTTCTTC. The chain couples TRBV11-2 to TRBJ2-1; TRBD2 is a possible D gene (5 bases). V lost 5 bases and J 14 bases, leaving 22 bases between the germline ends. This CDR3 has 14 amino acids. Germline V lookup: CDR1 SGHAT, CDR2 FQNNGV.

This chain uses TRBV6-2 or TRBV6-3 with TRBJ1-3, with TRBD1 as a possible D gene (5 bases). This CDR3 contains 14 residues. The ends were cut back, 4 bases at V and 0 bases at J, with 7 bases in the middle. Germline V gene sequence: CDR1 MNHEY, CDR2 SVGEGT. The CDR3 loop is CASSWGYSGNTIYF. CDR3 nucleotide sequence: TGTGCCAGCAGTTGGGGCTACTCTGGAAACACCATATATTTT.

As concerns this clone: Since no conserved phenylalanine or tryptophan closes the CDR3, a read error is the likely cause. No DNA is shown, since the ends of the CDR3 on it are uncertain; the CDR3 is the one TCRdb lists. This sequence joins TRBV5-1 and TRBJ2-7; whether TRBD2, the table's D call, matches the DNA was not checked. The CDR3 has 8 amino acids, counting both end residues. Germline CDR1 SGHRS, CDR2 YFSETQ. CDR3 residues: CARGREGG.

The V and J genes are TRBV19 and TRBJ1-3; the match to TRBD1 covers 8 bases. CDR3 length: 15 residues. Germline V gene sequence: CDR1 LNHDA, CDR2 SQIVND (reference sequence). V dropped 3 bases and J dropped 1; count of bases not matched to a gene: 2. CDR3 protein: CASSIRTGSGNTIYF. The CDR3 bases are TGTGCCAGTAGTATTAGGACAGGGTCTGGAAACACCATATATTTT.

The chain links TRBV12-3 or TRBV12-4 to TRBJ1-5; 7 bases fit TRBD1. This CDR3 has 13 amino acids. V gave up 6 bases and J gave up 2 bases; unmatched junction bases: 1. The CDR3: CASSQGGNQPQHF. The CDR3 nucleotides read TGTGCCAGCAGCCAGGGGGGCAATCAGCCCCAGCATTTT.

The J gene is TRBJ1-3, the V gene TRBV5-1; D call uncertain. Per the germline V gene, CDR1 is SGHRS and CDR2 is YFSETQ. The CDR3 contains 14 residues. V gave up 1 base and J gave up 0 bases, with 5 bases separating them. This CDR3 reads CASSLRDSGNTIYF. Written as DNA, the CDR3 is TGCGCCAGCAGCTTGCGGGACTCTGGAAACACCATATATTTT.

The rearrangement uses TRBV5-6 and TRBJ2-7, with 7 positions matching TRBD1. The CDR3 extends over 13 amino acids. Germline lookup yields CDR1 SGHDT and CDR2 YYEEEE. The ends lost 1 base at V and 3 bases at J; junction bases unmatched: 1. CDR3 amino acids: CASSLRTGYEQYV. CDR3 nucleotides: TGTGCCAGCAGCTTGAGGACAGGCTACGAGCAGTACGTC.

The chain has TRBV3-1 (or the pseudogene TRBV3-2) and TRBJ1-1, with TRBD1 identical over 8 bases. The trim removed 1 base at V and 0 bases at J, leaving 16 bases unmatched. The CDR3 has 20 residues. The V gene's germline CDR1 is LGHDT and CDR2 YNNKEL (reference sequence). CDR3 region: CASSQGGGRGPYRMNTEAFF. In DNA, the CDR3 is TGTGCCAGCAGCCAAGGGGGGGGCAGGGGGCCCTATAGGATGAACACTGAAGCTTTCTTT.

The rearrangement uses TRBV7-2 and TRBJ2-6, with D maybe TRBD2 (6 bases). Deletions cut 4 bases from V and 1 base from J, with 8 bases between. This CDR3 comprises 15 residues. The germline CDR1 and CDR2 sequences are SGHTA and FQGNSA. Here the CDR3 reads CASSSAGSGANVLTF. The CDR3 DNA follows: TGTGCCAGCAGCTCCGCGGGGTCTGGGGCCAACGTCCTGACTTTC. Together with reference TRBV7-2 and TRBJ2-6, the CDR3 gives the full variable domain: GAGVSQSPSNKVTEKGKDVELRCDPISGHTALYWYRQSLGQGLEFLIYFQGNSAPDKSGLPSDRFSAERTGGSVSTLTIQRTQQEDSAVYLCASSSAGSGANVLTFGAGSRLTVL.

V is TRBV5-4 and J is TRBJ2-1; 14 bases are shared with TRBD2. The CDR3 runs 17 residues. The J segment lost 7 bases and the V segment lost 4 bases, leaving 10 bases of the junction unmatched. Germline V gives CDR1 SGHNT, CDR2 YYREEE (reference sequence). The CDR3 spells CASSPGLAGGLQNEQFF. For the CDR3, the DNA is TGTGCCAGCAGCCCTGGACTAGCGGGAGGTTTACAGAATGAGCAGTTCTTC.

This clone appeared a few times. V is TRBV7-2 and J is TRBJ1-6, with unresolved D. The CDR3 has 14 residues. CDR1 SGHTA and CDR2 FQGNSA come from the germline V gene. V was shortened by 1 base and J by 7 bases, with 8 bases between the two germline ends. CDR3 region: CASSLGLNNSPLHF. CDR3 nucleotides: TGTGCCAGCAGCTTAGGACTGAACAATTCACCCCTCCACTTT.

The gene calls are TRBV19 and TRBJ2-1; 7 bases are shared with TRBD2. The germline V gene has CDR1 LNHDA and CDR2 SQIVND (reference sequence). Losses at the gene ends were 5 bases for V and 3 bases for J; bases not matched to a gene: 4. CDR3 length: 14 residues. CDR3 sequence reads: CASSAGTNYNEQFF. The CDR3 nucleotides read TGTGCCAGTAGTGCGGGGACTAACTACAATGAGCAGTTCTTC.

CDR3 protein: CASSARSGMVYNEQFF. In DNA, the CDR3 is TGTGCCAGCAGCGCGCGATCAGGGATGGTATACAATGAGCAGTTCTTC. This chain uses TRBV7-2 with TRBJ2-1, with D possibly being TRBD1 (5 bases). This CDR3 is 16 amino acids long. Trimming removed 5 bases at V and 4 bases at J, with 18 bases between. CDR1 is SGHTA, CDR2 FQGNSA, per germline.

CDR3 sequence (DNA): TGTGCCAGCAGCCGCACAGGGGGTGCAACTAATGAAAAACTGTTTTTT. Translated: CASSRTGGATNEKLFF. The chain combines TRBV7-9 with TRBJ1-4; 8 bases map to TRBD1. Trimming at V came to 5 bases and at J to 0 bases, leaving 5 bases not matched to a gene. The CDR3 runs to 16 residues. CDR1 and CDR2 (germline): SEHNR, FQNEAQ (reference sequence). Full variable domain (outside the CDR3, taken from reference TRBV7-9 and TRBJ1-4): DTGVSQNPRHKITKRGQNVTFRCDPISEHNRLYWYRQTLGQGPEFLTYFQNEAQLEKSRLLSDRFSAERPKGSFSTLEIQRTEQGDSAMYLCASSRTGGATNEKLFFGSGTQLSVL.

The chain uses TRBV3-1 (or the pseudogene TRBV3-2) and TRBJ2-3, with D possibly being TRBD2 (7 bases). In germline, CDR1 is LGHDT, CDR2 YNNKEL (reference sequence). V dropped 11 bases and J dropped 1 base, with 22 bases sitting between them. The CDR3 has 16 amino acids. The CDR3 DNA is TGTGCCTGTAGGAGGCGGGGGCTGGGGGGCACAGATACGCAGTATTTT. Translating it yields CACRRRGLGGTDTQYF.

The chain recombines TRBV6-4 with TRBJ1-2; D remains ambiguous. The CDR3 covers 11 residues. Trimming cost V 0 bases and J 8 bases, with 4 bases left between them. In germline, CDR1 is MRHNA, CDR2 SNTAGT. Here the CDR3 DNA reads TGTGCCAGCAGTGACTCTAGAGGCTACACCTTC. It codes for CASSDSRGYTF.